This TCR beta chain stems from a study of T cell responses to AZD1222 COVID-19 vaccine. Clones were read by immunoSEQ multiplex PCR, and TCRdb kept only the in-frame ones, dropping some. The sample lists 150,000 to 200,000 clones; around 92% were seen once. This CDR3 contains 16 residues. The J segment lost 1 base and the V segment lost 4 bases, leaving 9 bases of the junction unmatched. Looked up from germline, CDR1 is SGHNT and CDR2 is YYREEE (reference sequence). Sequencing used peripheral blood, obtained on day 0 of AZD1222 vaccination. The V gene is TRBV5-4, the J gene TRBJ2-7; 9 nucleotides match TRBD1. This clonotype was obtained from an adult in good health. In DNA, the CDR3 is TGTGCCAGCAGCATTAACAGGGGGCAGGGTTCCTACGAGCAGTACGTC. Translating gives CASSINRGQGSYEQYV.